This TCR beta chain was identified during a study of identifying expanded T cells in peripheral blood. Study outcomes and limitations: Technical replicates showed about 1.1 changed clones; two weeks 15 to 20; four weeks 19. Two-week clone count variance significantly increased as total template count grew.

Concerning this clone: Antigen unknown.

CDR1 and CDR2 from the germline V gene are SGDLS and YYNGEE. The length of the CDR3 is 15 residues. Trimming removed 4 bases from V and 7 bases from J, with 17 bases in between. The table came from immunoSEQ multiplex PCR; TCRdb's copy has only in-frame clones and leaves some out. The data hold about 90,000 clones, with about 85% observed a single time. V is TRBV9 and J is TRBJ1-4; D is perhaps TRBD1 (6 bases). This sequence originates from a person aged 18-70 years in good health. Material for sequencing was blood. CDR3 loop: CASSPKNRDGEKLFF. The CDR3 region has the DNA TGTGCCAGCAGCCCAAAAAACAGGGACGGTGAAAAACTGTTTTTT.